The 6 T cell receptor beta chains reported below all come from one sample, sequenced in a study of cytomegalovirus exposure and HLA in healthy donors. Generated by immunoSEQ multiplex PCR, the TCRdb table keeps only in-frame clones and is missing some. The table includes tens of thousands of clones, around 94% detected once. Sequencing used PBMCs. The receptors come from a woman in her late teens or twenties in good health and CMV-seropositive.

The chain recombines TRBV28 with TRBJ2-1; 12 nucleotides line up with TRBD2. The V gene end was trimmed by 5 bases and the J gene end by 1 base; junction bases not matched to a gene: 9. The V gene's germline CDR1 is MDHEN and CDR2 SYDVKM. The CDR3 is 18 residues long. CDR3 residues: CASSATSGGAPSYNEQFF. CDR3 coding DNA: TGTGCCAGCAGTGCGACTAGCGGGGGCGCCCCGTCCTACAATGAGCAGTTCTTC.

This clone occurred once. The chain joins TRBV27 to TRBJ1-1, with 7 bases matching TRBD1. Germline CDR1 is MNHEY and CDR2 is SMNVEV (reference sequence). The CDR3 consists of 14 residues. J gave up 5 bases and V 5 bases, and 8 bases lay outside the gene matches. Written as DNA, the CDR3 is TGTGCCAGCAGTAAGGACAGGCTGAGGACTGAAGCTTTCTTT. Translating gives CASSKDRLRTEAFF.

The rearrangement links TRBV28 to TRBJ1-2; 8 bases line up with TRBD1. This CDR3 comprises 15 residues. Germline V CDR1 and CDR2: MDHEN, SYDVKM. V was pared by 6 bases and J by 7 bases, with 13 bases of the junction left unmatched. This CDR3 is CASSPNTQGALGYTF. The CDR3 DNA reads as TGTGCCAGCAGCCCGAACACGCAGGGGGCGCTTGGCTACACCTTC.

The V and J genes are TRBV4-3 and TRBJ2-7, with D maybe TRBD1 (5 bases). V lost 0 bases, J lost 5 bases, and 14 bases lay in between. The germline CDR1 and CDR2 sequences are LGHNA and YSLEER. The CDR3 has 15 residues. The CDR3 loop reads CASSQEQVPLDEQYF. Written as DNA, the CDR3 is TGCGCCAGCAGCCAAGAACAGGTCCCGCTCGACGAGCAGTACTTC.

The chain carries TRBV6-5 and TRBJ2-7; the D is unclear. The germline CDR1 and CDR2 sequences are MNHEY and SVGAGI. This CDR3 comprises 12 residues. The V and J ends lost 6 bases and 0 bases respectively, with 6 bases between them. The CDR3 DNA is TGTGCCAGCAGACGACACTCCTACGAGCAGTACTTC. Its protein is CASRRHSYEQYF.

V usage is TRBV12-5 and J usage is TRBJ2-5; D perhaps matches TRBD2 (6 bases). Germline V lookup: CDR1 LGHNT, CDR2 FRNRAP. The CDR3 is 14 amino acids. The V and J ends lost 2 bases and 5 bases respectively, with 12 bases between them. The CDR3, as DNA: TGTGCTAGTGGTTTGTCGACCCGGGGGGAGACCCAGTACTTC. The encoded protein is CASGLSTRGETQYF.